Listed here is a single TCR beta chain. The data belong to a study of T cell changes during pregnancy in multiple sclerosis. The protocol was immunoSEQ multiplex PCR, while the TCRdb copy is restricted to in-frame clones and leaves out a portion. The sample gives around 40,000 clones, roughly nine tenths of which show up once; 0.73% is in the top ten. The sequence was collected from a female donor with multiple sclerosis, enrolled in a pregnancy study. This material consisted of CD4+ T cells from peripheral blood mononuclear cells, taken before pregnancy.

DNA of the CDR3: TGTGCCAGCAGTTCTCGGGACAGGGAGACCCAGTACTTC. Its protein product is CASSSRDRETQYF. The chain carries TRBV7-2 and TRBJ2-5; 8 positions agree with TRBD1. Germline V lookup: CDR1 SGHTA, CDR2 FQGNSA. With V trimmed by 6 bases and J by 5 bases, 5 bases remained unmatched. The CDR3 is 13 amino acids.